The rows below give T cell receptor beta chains drawn from one sample of a study of T cell changes during pregnancy in multiple sclerosis. Libraries were prepared by immunoSEQ multiplex PCR; TCRdb keeps only in-frame clonotypes and omits some of them. The sample holds around 80,000 clones, 90% to 95% seen once. The sample consisted of peripheral blood, taken in the second trimester of pregnancy. The receptors shown here come from a female donor with multiple sclerosis, enrolled in a pregnancy study. Both conserved end residues are part of each CDR3. The D gene is left open where the match is weak. For some rows the clone size is stated as once, few or many, or as a class when expanded; others skip it.

NA	TRBJ2-3	TRBV11-2	NA	TGTGCCAGCAGCCCAGTGGATACGCAGTATTTT	CASSPVDTQYF
NA	TRBJ2-5	TRBV5-1	NA	TGCGCCAGCAGCCGCGACAGGGAGACCCAGTACTTC	CASSRDRETQYF
NA	TRBJ2-1	TRBV21-1	NA	TGTGCCAGCAGCCGGGGAATAGGAGGTAGCGGGGGCTCCTACAATGAGCAGTTCTTC	CASSRGIGGSGGSYNEQFF
NA	TRBJ1-1	TRBV14	NA	TGTGCCAGCAGCACCAGAGGTTCGGTGGCTGAAGCTTTCTTT	CASSTRGSVAEAFF
NA	TRBJ1-2	TRBV7-9	NA	TGTGCCAGCAGCCTATCCGATAACGGGAACGGCTACACCTTC	CASSLSDNGNGYTF
NA	TRBJ2-1	TRBV29-1	TRBD1	TGCAGCGCAAAGGGACAGGGGGCGGGATTCTTC	CSAKGQGAGFF
NA	TRBJ1-1	TRBV11-2	NA	TGTGCCAGCAGCCAAGCGGGAGTTTTCTTT	CASSQAGVFF
NA	TRBJ2-1	TRBV6-5	NA	TGTGCCAGCAGTTACTCAGGGGCTTTTCCGTACAATGAGCAGTTCTTC	CASSYSGAFPYNEQFF
NA	TRBJ2-7	TRBV9	TRBD2	TGTGCCAGCAGCCCCGCTAGCGGGAGCTACGAGCAGTACTTC	CASSPASGSYEQYF
NA	TRBJ2-5	TRBV29-1	TRBD2	TGCAGCGTTGAAGATCCTCGGGTAGCGGGAGTGGATGAGACCCAGTACTTC	CSVEDPRVAGVDETQYF
once	TRBJ2-7	TRBV6-4	TRBD2	TGTGCCAGCAGTCGGACTAGCGGGAACGGCGAGCAGTACTTC	CASSRTSGNGEQYF
once	TRBJ2-3	TRBV5-4	NA	TGTGCCAGCAGCTTGGTTATCAGGGCAGATACGCAGTATTTT	CASSLVIRADTQYF
NA	TRBJ2-6	TRBV5-1	NA	TGCGCCAGCAGCCCCCAGGTCAACTCTGGGGCCAACGTCCTGACTTTC	CASSPQVNSGANVLTF
NA	TRBJ1-1	TRBV5-4	NA	TGTGCCAGCAGCTTGGGCAGGGGCCCCGAAGCTTTCTTT	CASSLGRGPEAFF
NA	TRBJ2-7	TRBV6-1	TRBD1	TGTGCCAGCAGTGGGGACAGGGGCTACGAGCAGTACTTC	CASSGDRGYEQYF
NA	TRBJ2-5	TRBV7-3	TRBD2	TGTGCCAGCAGCACGGACCGGGGGGAGGGGTTCCAAGAGACCCAGTACTTC	CASSTDRGEGFQETQYF
NA	TRBJ1-5	TRBV27	NA	TGTGCCAGCAGTTTATCCGGTAATAGCAATCAGCCCCAGCATTTT	CASSLSGNSNQPQHF
NA	TRBJ2-1	TRBV7-6	NA	TGTGCCAGCAGCTTTGAGACTATCAATGAGCAGTTCTTC	CASSFETINEQFF
NA	TRBJ1-1	TRBV27	NA	TGTGCCAGCAGTTCTTTGCCGGGGTGGGGGCAGGACACTGAAGCTTTCTTT	CASSSLPGWGQDTEAFF
NA	TRBJ2-3	TRBV2	NA	TGTGCCAGCAGCCGCAGTGCGTCCGGAGTCACAGATACGCAGTATTTT	CASSRSASGVTDTQYF
NA	TRBJ2-7	TRBV10-3	TRBD2	TGTGCCATCAGTGAGTCTTTACTAGCGAACGAGCAGTACTTC	CAISESLLANEQYF
once	TRBJ2-2	TRBV28	NA	TGTGCCAGCAGTCGGGAAAACACCGGGGAGCTGTTTTTT	CASSRENTGELFF
NA	TRBJ2-3	TRBV7-7	TRBD2	TGTGCCAGCAGCTTTAGTAGCGGGAGCGCAGATACGCAGTATTTT	CASSFSSGSADTQYF